These 9 T cell receptor beta chains were sequenced from one sample in a study of identical twins. MiXCR was run by TCRdb on the 5' RACE reads, yielding one entry per CDR3 protein. The profile shows fewer than 550,000 distinct CDR3 sequences, 15% of them singletons. These records were also assigned to another study, of yellow fever vaccine responses in identical twins.

Sequencing was carried out using CD4+ T cells sorted from blood. All receptors derive from a woman between 18 and 30 years old in good health.

A few counts support this clonotype. The chain links TRBV15 to TRBJ2-1; no clear D gene. The V gene's germline CDR1 is LNHNV and CDR2 YYDKDF (reference sequence). The V end was cut by 6 bases, the J end by 3 bases, with 9 bases between. This CDR3 spans 13 amino acids. This CDR3 is CATSSENYNEQFF. CDR3 nucleotide sequence: TGTGCCACCAGTTCAGAAAACTACAATGAGCAGTTCTTC.

This clonotype has at least ten counts. V gene TRBV7-9 combines with J gene TRBJ2-7; 10 positions match TRBD2. Germline V gene lookup returns CDR1 SEHNR and CDR2 FQNEAQ (reference sequence). V lost 2 bases and J lost 1; bases outside the gene matches: 5. The CDR3 has 16 residues. This chain's CDR3 is CASSLSQTSGSYEQYF. The CDR3 region has the DNA TGTGCCAGCAGCTTATCCCAGACTAGCGGGTCCTACGAGCAGTACTTC.

This clonotype was observed at least ten times. CDR3 nucleotide sequence: TGCGCCACCAGACTAGCGGGAACCTACAATGAGCAGTTCTTC. It translates to CATRLAGTYNEQFF. This rearrangement joins TRBV5-1 to TRBJ2-1, with 11 bases fitting TRBD2. Per germline, CDR1 SGHRS and CDR2 YFSETQ. V lost 9 bases and J lost 2; bases outside the gene matches: 4. The CDR3 sequence is 14 residues long.

The chain joins TRBV7-3 to TRBJ2-1, with 11 positions matching TRBD1. The ends lost 4 bases at V and 9 bases at J; junction bases unmatched: 5. From germline, CDR1 is SGHTA and CDR2 FQGTGA. The CDR3 covers 14 residues. The CDR3 is CASSSQGQGVEQFF. The CDR3 DNA is TGTGCCAGCAGCTCCCAGGGACAGGGGGTTGAGCAGTTCTTC.

At least ten counts were recorded for this clonotype. This chain uses TRBV7-9 with TRBJ2-1, with a possible D match to TRBD1 (5 bases). The CDR3 sequence is 13 residues long. The germline V gene encodes CDR1 SEHNR and CDR2 FQNEAQ (reference sequence). The V end lost 6 bases, the J end lost 8 bases, and 14 bases lay between the germline ends. The CDR3 DNA is TGTGCCAGCAGGAGGCAGGGCCCCGATGAGCAGTTCTTC. Translation: CASRRQGPDEQFF.

The rearrangement links TRBV6-2 or TRBV6-3 to TRBJ2-2, with 10 bases that match TRBD2. Looked up from germline, CDR1 is MNHEY and CDR2 is SVGEGT. V shed 0 bases and J 4 bases; nucleotides not matched to a gene: 5. CDR3 length: 17 residues. DNA of the CDR3: TGTGCCAGCAGTTACTCGGCTAGCGGGAGAATCACCGGGGAGCTGTTTTTT. This translates into CASSYSASGRITGELFF.

V usage is TRBV3-1 and J usage is TRBJ1-4; 7 nucleotides align to TRBD1. The germline gives CDR1 LGHDT, CDR2 YNNKEL (reference sequence). The CDR3 has 15 residues. After removal of 10 bases from V and 1 base from J, the junction contained 9 bases not matched to a gene. In nucleotides, the CDR3 is TGTGCCACCTCCCAGTACAGGGGAACTAATGAAAAACTGTTTTTT. It yields the protein CATSQYRGTNEKLFF.

The chain carries TRBV2 and TRBJ2-1, with 10 nucleotides matching TRBD2. CDR1 is SNHLY and CDR2 is FYNNEI in the germline V gene. The ends lost 11 bases at V and 5 bases at J; junction bases unmatched: 6. There are 13 residues in the CDR3. The CDR3 bases are TGTGCCGCAGGCACTAGCGGGGACAATGAGCAGTTCTTC. Protein sequence: CAAGTSGDNEQFF.

This clonotype was recorded once. This may be a read error: a much more frequent sequence differs by one nucleotide. The chain recombines TRBV12-3 or TRBV12-4 with TRBJ2-2; the D gene is possibly TRBD2 (5 bases). This CDR3 contains 16 residues. CDR3 protein: CASKKDALQPTGELIF. CDR3 bases: TGTGCCAGCAAAAAAGACGCACTACAGCCCACCGGGGAGCTGATTTTT.